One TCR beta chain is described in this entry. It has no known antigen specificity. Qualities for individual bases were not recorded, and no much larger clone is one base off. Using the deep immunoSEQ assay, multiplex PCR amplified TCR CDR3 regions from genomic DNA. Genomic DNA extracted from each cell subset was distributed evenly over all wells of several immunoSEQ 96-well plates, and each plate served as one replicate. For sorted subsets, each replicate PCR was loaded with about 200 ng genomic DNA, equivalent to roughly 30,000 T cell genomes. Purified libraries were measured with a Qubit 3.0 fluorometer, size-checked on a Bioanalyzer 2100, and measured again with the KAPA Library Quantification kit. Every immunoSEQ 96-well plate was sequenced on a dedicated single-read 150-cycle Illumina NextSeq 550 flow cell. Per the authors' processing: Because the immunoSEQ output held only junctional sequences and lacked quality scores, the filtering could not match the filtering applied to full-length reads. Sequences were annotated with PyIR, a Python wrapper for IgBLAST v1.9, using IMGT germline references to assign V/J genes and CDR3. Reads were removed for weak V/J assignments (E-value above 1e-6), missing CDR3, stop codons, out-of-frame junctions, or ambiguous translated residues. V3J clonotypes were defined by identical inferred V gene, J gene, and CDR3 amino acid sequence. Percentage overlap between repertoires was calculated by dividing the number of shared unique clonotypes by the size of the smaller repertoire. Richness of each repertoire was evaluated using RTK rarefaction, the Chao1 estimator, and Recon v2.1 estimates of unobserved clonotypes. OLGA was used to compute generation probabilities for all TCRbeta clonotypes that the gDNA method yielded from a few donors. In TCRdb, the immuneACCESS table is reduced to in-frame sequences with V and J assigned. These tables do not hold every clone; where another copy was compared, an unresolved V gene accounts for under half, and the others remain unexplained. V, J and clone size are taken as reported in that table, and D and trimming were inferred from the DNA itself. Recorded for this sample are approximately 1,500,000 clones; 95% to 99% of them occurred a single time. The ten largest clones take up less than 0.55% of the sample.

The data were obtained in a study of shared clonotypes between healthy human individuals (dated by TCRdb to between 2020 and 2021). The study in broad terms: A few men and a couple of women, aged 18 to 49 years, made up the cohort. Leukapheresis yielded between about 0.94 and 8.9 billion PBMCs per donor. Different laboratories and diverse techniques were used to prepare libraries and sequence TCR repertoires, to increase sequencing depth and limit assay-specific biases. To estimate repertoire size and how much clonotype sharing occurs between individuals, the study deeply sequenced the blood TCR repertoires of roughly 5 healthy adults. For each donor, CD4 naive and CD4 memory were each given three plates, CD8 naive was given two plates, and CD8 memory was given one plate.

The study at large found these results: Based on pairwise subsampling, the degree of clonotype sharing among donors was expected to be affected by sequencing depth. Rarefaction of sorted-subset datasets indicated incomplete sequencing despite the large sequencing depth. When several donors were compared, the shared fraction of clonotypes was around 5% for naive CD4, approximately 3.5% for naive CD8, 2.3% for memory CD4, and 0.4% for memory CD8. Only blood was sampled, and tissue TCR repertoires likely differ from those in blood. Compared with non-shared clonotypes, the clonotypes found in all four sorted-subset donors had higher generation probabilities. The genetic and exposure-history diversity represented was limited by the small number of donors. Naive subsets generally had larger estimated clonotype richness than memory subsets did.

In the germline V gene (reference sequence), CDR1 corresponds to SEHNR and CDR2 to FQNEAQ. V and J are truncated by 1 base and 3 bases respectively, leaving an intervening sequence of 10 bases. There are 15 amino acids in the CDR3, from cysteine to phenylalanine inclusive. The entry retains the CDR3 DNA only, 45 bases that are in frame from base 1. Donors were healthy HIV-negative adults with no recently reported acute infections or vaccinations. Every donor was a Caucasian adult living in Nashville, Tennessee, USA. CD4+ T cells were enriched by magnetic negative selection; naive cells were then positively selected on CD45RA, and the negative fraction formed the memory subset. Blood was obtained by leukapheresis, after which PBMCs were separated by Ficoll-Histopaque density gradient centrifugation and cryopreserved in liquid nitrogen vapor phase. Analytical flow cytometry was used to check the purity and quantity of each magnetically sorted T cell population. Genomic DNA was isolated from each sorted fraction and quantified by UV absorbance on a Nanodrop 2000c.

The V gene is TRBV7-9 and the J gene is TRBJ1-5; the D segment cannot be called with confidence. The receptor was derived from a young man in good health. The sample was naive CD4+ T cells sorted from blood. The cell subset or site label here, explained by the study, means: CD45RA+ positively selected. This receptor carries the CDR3 CASSLEGFPNQPQHF. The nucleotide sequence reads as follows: TGTGCCAGCAGCTTAGAGGGTTTCCCCAATCAGCCCCAGCATTTT.